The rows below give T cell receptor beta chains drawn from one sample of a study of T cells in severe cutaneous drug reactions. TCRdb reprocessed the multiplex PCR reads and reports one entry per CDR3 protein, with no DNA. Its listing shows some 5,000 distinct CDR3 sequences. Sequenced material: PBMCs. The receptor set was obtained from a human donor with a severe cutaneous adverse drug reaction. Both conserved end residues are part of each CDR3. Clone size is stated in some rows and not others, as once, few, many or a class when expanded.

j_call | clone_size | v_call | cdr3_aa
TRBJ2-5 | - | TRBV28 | CASSLYPDRDEETQYF
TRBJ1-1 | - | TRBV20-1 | CSARDMGEVNTEAFF
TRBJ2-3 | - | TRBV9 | CASSGTSGTDTQYF
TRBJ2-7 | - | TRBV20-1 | CSARDRAGGHEQYF
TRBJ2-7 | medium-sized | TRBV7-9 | CASSSKTQGVEQYF
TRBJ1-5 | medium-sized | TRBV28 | CASTSSWGPGQPQHF
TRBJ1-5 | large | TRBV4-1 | CASSQVGDPRQPQHF
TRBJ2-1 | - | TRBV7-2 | CASSLFTGSSYNEQFF
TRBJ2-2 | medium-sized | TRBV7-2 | CASSTRLRGELFF
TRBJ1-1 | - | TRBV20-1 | CSAKTTGSWTEAFF
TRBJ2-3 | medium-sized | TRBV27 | CASSPLTASTDTQYF
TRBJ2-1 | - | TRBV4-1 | CASSHTTIRVGTGGDNEQFF
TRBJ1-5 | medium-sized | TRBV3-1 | CASSQHGSNQPQHF
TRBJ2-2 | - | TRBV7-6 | CASTPGGALTGELFF
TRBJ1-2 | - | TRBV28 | CASRATGLRGYGYTF
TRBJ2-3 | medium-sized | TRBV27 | CASSLSKLGATDTQYF
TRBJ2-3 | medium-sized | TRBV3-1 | CAITITDTQYF
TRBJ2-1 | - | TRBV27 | CASSRNRGAGLFYNEQFF
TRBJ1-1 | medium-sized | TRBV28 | CASSHGGQVSTEAFF
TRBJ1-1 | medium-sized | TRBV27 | CASSFQMNTEAFF
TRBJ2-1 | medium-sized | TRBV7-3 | CASSFGGHSSYNEQFF
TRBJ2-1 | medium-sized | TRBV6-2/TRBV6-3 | CASSQVQGIDNEQFF
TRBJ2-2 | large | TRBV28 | CASSSPGLALSGELFF
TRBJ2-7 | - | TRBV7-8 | CASSSPGTTYEQYF
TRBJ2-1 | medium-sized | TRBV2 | CASTGFYNEQFF
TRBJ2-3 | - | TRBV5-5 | CASSFKVADTQYF
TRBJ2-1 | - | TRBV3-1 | CASSHRDRGYLYNEQFF
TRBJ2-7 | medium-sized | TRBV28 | CASSPPAFFGSYEQYF
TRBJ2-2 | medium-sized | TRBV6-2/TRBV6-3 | CASSFSENTGELFF
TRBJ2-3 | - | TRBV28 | CASSLDLAGNSTDTQYF
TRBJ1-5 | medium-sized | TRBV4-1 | CASSRPGTDNQPQHF
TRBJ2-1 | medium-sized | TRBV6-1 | CASSHSTLYNEQFF
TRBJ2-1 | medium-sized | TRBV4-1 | CASSQGRMISPGDEQFF
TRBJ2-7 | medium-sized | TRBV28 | CASSPGQYEQYF
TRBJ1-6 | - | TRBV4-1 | CASSQDGGGGSPLHF
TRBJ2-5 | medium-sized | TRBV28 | CASSFLGTGYQETQYF
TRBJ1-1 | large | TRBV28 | CASSFIGDRDAEAFF
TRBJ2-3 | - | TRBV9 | CASSGSDFTRTTQYF
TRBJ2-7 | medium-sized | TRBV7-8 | CASSPNLNEQYF
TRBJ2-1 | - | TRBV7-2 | CASSLLRGRGDEQFF
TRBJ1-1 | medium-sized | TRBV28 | CASSSPDTLNTEAFF
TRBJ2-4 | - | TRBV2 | CASSEEGELAKNIQYF
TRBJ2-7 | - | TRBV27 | CASSPGLSEQYF
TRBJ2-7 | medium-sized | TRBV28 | CASERIAGGYEQYF
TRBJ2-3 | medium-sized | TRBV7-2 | CASSPHFRDTQYF
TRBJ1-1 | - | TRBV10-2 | CASSELSVNTEAFF
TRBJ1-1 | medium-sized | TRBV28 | CASSASGRKAFF
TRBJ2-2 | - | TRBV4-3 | CASSQGGAPGELFF
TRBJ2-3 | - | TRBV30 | CAWSVDGESTQYF
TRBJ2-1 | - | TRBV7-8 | CASSLARGYAYNEQFF
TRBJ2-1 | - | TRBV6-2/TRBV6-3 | CASSRGSTVGNEQFF
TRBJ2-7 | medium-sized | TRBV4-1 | CASSQGTGGRREQYF
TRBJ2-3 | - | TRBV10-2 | CASSGAGGPADTQYF
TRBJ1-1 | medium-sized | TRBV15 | CATSRDQLVETGGKGTEAFF
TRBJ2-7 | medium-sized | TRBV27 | CASSLNPRFYEQYF